Below, 11 T cell receptor beta chains from the same sample are listed, as sequenced in a study of blood T cells in healthy people across ages. Combining a sample-barcoded 5' primer with a J-beta primer mix, a second PCR ran for about 7 to 11 cycles. TCRdb independently ran MiXCR on the 5' RACE reads; one entry per CDR3 protein. The profile shows roughly 800,000 distinct CDR3 sequences, 58% of them singletons. The sample consisted of blood. These receptors were obtained from a young man in good health.

The CDR3 reads CASSNTRTGRGHGGYTF. The CDR3 DNA reads TGTGCCAGCAGTAATACACGGACAGGGAGGGGGCACGGTGGCTACACCTTC. This chain joins TRBV6-2 or TRBV6-3 and TRBJ1-2; 8 bases line up with TRBD1. CDR1 is MNHEY and CDR2 is SVGEGT in the germline V gene. The length of the CDR3 is 17 residues. The ends lost 5 bases at V and 7 bases at J; junction bases unmatched: 18.

The rearrangement joins TRBV12-3 or TRBV12-4 to TRBJ2-5; D may be TRBD1 or TRBD2 (6 bases each). The DNA end lines up better with TRBJ2-7; the J call may be wrong. The CDR3 loop spans 18 amino acids. Written as DNA, the CDR3 is TGTGCCAGCAGCACCCTCCGCGTAGGGGGAATAACGGGGGACGAGCAGTACTTC. Its translation: CASSTLRVGGITGDEQYF.

The V call is TRBV11-2, the J call TRBJ2-5, with D possibly TRBD2 on 7 matching bases. The CDR3 length is 15 residues. V lost 5 bases to trimming and J lost 11 bases, with 24 bases between them. Germline V lookup: CDR1 SGHAT, CDR2 FQNNGV. CDR3 region: CASSPQGSKGGEQYF. DNA for the CDR3: TGTGCCAGCAGCCCCCAGGGGTCCAAGGGAGGGGAGCAGTACTTC.

The rearrangement uses TRBV5-1 and TRBJ2-1; 8 nucleotides match TRBD1. Germline V gene lookup returns CDR1 SGHRS and CDR2 YFSETQ. Germline trimming cut 7 bases from V and 12 bases from J; bases unmatched to any gene: 15. The CDR3 runs 14 residues. The CDR3 bases are TGCGCCAGCTCCCCTCGAGACAGGGGAGACTTGCAGTTCTTC. The encoded protein is CASSPRDRGDLQFF.

This chain links TRBV5-1 with TRBJ1-2; TRBD1 agrees at 8 bases. The V gene's germline CDR1 is SGHRS and CDR2 YFSETQ. V lost 3 bases and J lost 4; bases outside the gene matches: 11. This CDR3 comprises 16 residues. CDR3 region: CASSYDRGLSSYGYTF. The DNA for the CDR3 is TGCGCCAGCAGCTACGACAGGGGACTAAGCAGCTATGGCTACACCTTC.

The chain recombines TRBV7-2 with TRBJ2-1; maybe TRBD2 (6 bases). V lost 5 bases to trimming and J lost 7 bases, with 21 bases between them. Germline CDR1 reads SGHTA; CDR2 reads FQGNSA. The CDR3 runs 16 residues. The CDR3 DNA sequence: TGTGCCAGCAGCCCCCGGACGTTGGGAGGTTTGAATGAGCAGTTCTTC. It yields the protein CASSPRTLGGLNEQFF.

V is TRBV7-2 and J is TRBJ2-2; D call uncertain. The CDR3 totals 13 residues. CDR1 is SGHTA and CDR2 is FQGNSA in the germline V gene. The ends were cut back, 5 bases at V and 3 bases at J, with 7 bases in the middle. The CDR3 here is CASSVDYTGELFF. CDR3 nucleotide sequence: TGTGCCAGCAGCGTCGACTACACCGGGGAGCTGTTTTTT.

The chain carries TRBV25-1 and TRBJ2-7, with 8 nucleotides matching TRBD1. The length of the CDR3 is 17 residues. Trimming at V came to 2 bases and at J to 3 bases, leaving 12 bases not matched to a gene. CDR1 and CDR2 (germline): MGHDK, SYGVNS. CDR3: CASSEGFPGQVYYEQYF. CDR3 nucleotides: TGTGCCAGCAGTGAAGGGTTCCCGGGACAGGTATACTACGAGCAGTACTTC.

V gene TRBV20-1 combines with J gene TRBJ2-7; D is unclear. V was shortened by 0 bases and J by 4 bases, with 7 bases between the two germline ends. The CDR3 has 12 residues. Germline V lookup: CDR1 DFQATT, CDR2 SNEGSKA (reference sequence). The CDR3 DNA is TGCAGTGCTAGAGACCGCAAGTACGAGCAGTACTTC. This encodes CSARDRKYEQYF.

The gene calls are TRBV6-5 and TRBJ2-7; D is ambiguous. Germline loops: CDR1 MNHEY, CDR2 SVGAGI. CDR3 length equals 16 residues. The V gene lost 6 bases and the J gene lost 3 bases, with 21 bases spanning the gap. CDR3 bases: TGTGCCAGCAGCCCGAGCTCGGGCAGCAACTTCTACGAGCAGTACTTC. This encodes CASSPSSGSNFYEQYF.

In the case of this clonotype: This could be a read error, since a much larger clone is one nucleotide away. This chain links TRBV7-9 with TRBJ2-5; the match to TRBD1 covers 10 bases. The J call may be wrong; the DNA end is better matched by TRBJ2-7. This CDR3 has 14 amino acids. The germline gives CDR1 SEHNR, CDR2 FQNEAQ (reference sequence). CDR3: CASRSGTGVHEQYF. The CDR3 DNA reads TGTGCCAGCAGATCCGGGACAGGGGTCCACGAGCAGTACTTC.